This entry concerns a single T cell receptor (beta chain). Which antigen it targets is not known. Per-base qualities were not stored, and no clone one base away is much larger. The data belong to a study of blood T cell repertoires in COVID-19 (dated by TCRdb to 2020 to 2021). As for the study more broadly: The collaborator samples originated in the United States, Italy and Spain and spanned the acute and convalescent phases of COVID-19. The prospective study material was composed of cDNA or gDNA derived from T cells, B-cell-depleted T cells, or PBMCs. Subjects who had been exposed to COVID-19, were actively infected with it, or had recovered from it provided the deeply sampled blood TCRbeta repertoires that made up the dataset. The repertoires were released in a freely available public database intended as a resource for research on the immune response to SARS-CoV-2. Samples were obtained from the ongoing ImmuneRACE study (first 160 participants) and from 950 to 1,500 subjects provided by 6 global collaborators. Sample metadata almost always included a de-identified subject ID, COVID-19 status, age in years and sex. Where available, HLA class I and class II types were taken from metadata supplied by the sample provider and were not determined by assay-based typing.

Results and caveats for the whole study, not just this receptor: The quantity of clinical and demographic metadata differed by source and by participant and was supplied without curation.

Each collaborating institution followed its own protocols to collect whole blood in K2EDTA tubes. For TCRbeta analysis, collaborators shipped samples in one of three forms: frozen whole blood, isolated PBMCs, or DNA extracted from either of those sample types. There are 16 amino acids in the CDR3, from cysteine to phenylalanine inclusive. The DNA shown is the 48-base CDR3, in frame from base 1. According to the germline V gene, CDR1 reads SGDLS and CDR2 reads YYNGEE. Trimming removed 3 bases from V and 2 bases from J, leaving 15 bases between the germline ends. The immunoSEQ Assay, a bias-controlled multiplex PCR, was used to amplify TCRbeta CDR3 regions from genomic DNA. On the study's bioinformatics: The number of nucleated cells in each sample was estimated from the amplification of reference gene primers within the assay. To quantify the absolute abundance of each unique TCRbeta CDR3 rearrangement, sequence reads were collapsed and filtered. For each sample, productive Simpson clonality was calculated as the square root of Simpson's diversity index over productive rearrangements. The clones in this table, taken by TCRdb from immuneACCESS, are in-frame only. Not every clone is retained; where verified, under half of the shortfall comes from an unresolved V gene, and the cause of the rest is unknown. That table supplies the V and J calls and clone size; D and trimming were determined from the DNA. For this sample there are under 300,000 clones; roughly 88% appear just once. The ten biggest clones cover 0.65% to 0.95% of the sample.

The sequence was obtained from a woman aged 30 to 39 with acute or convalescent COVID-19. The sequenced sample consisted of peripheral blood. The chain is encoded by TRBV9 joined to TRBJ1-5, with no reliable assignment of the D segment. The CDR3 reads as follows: CASSDHPGLGNQPQHF. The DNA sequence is TGTGCCAGCAGCGACCATCCGGGGTTGGGCAATCAGCCCCAGCATTTT.